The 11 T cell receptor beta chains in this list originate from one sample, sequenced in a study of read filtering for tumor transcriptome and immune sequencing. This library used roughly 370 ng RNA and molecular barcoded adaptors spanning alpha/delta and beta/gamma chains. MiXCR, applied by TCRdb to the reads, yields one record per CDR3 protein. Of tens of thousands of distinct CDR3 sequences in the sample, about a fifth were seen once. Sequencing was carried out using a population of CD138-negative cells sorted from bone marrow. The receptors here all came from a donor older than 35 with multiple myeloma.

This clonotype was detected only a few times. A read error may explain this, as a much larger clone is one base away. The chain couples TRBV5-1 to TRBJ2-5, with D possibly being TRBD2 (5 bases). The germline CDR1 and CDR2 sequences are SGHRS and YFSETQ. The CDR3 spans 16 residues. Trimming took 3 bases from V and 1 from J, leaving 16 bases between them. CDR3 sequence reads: CASSYGGQVPQETQYF. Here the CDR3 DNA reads TGCGCCAGCAGCTACGGAGGTCAGGTCCCCCAAGAGACCCAGTACTTC.

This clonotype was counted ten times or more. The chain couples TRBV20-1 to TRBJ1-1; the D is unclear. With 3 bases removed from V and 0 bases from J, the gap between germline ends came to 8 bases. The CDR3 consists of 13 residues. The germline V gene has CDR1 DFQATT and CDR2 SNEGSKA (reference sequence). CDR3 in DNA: TGCAGTGCTAGGTCCGAGCTGAACACTGAAGCTTTCTTT. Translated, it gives CSARSELNTEAFF.

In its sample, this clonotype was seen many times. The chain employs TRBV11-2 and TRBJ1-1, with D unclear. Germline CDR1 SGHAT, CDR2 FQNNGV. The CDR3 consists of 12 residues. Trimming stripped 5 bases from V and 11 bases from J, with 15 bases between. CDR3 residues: CASSETGWTAFF. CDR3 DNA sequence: TGTGCCAGCAGCGAGACGGGATGGACGGCTTTCTTT.

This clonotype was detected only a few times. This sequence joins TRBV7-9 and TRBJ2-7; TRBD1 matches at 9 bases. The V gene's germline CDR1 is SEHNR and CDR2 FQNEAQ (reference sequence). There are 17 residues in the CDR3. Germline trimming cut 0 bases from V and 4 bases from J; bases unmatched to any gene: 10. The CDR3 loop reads CASSLASLRDRAYEQYF. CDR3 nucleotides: TGTGCCAGCAGCTTAGCGTCGCTAAGGGACAGGGCATACGAGCAGTACTTC.

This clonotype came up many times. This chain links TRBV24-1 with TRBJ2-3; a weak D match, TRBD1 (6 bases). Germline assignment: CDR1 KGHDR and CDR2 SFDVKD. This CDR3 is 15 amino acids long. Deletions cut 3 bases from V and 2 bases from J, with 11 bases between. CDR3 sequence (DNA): TGTGCCACCAGTGATGGCGACAGGCCCACAGATACGCAGTATTTT. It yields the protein CATSDGDRPTDTQYF.

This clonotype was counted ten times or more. The CDR3 loop reads CASSRLAGGPYEQYF. The CDR3 DNA reads as TGTGCCAGCAGCCGACTAGCGGGGGGGCCCTACGAGCAGTACTTC. The V gene is TRBV11-1, the J gene TRBJ2-7; TRBD2 agrees at 14 bases. The V gene's germline CDR1 is SGHAT and CDR2 FQDESV (reference sequence). Losses at the gene ends were 5 bases for V and 2 bases for J; bases not matched to a gene: 2. The CDR3 length is 15 residues.

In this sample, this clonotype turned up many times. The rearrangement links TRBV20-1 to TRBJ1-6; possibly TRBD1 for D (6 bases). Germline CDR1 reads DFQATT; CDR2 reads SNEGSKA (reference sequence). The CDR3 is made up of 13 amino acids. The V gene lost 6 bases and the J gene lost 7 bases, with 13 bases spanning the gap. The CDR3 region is CSATGQGNSPLHF. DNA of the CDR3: TGCAGTGCGACCGGGCAGGGGAATTCACCCCTCCACTTT.

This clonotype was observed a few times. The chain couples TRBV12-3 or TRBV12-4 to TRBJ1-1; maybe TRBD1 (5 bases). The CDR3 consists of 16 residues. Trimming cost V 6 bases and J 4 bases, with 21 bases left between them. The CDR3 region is CASSLGLARAATEAFF. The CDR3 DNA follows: TGTGCCAGCAGCCTAGGGTTGGCCAGGGCGGCCACTGAAGCTTTCTTT.

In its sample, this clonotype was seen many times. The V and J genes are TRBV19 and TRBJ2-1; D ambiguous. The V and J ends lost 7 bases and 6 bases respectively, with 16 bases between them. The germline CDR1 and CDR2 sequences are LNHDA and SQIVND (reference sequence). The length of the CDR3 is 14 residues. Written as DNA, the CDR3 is TGTGCCAGTAAGGCTAGTAAGGCCTCCAATGAGCAGTTCTTC. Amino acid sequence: CASKASKASNEQFF.

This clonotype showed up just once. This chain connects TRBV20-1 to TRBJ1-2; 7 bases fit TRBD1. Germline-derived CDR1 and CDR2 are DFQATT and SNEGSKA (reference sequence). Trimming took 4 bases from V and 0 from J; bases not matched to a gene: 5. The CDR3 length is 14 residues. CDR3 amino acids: CSATTGVANYGYTF. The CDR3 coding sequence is TGCAGTGCTACAACAGGGGTGGCTAACTATGGCTACACCTTC.

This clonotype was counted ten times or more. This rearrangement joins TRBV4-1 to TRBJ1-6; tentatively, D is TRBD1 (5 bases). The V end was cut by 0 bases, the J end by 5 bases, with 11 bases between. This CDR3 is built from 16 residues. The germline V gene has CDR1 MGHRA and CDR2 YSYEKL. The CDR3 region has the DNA TGCGCCAGCAGCCAAGAATTTGGGGGGAATAATTCACCCCTCCACTTT. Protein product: CASSQEFGGNNSPLHF.